This entry describes one TCR beta chain. Assay used: immunoSEQ multiplex PCR; TCRdb lists only in-frame clones, some missing. The data contain under 30,000 clones, approximately 90% of them singletons. The entry originates in a study of preoperative IRX-2 immunotherapy in early breast cancer. Germline CDR1 is PRHDT and CDR2 is FYEKMQ (reference sequence). Trimming at V came to 4 bases and at J to 3 bases, leaving 5 bases not matched to a gene. The CDR3 is made up of 15 amino acids. Treatment described: preoperative locoregional IRX-2 cytokine immunotherapy. Preoperative locoregional IRX-2 cytokine immunotherapy was tested in the phase Ib source study.

Sequences were derived from tumor tissue, sampled after IRX-2 immunotherapy. The rearrangement links TRBV13 to TRBJ2-2; 7 bases map to TRBD1. The clonotype originates from a human donor with breast cancer. CDR3 sequence (DNA): TGTGCCAGCAGCTCCCGGGACAGCTACACCGGGGAGCTGTTTTTT. This gives the protein CASSSRDSYTGELFF.